This entry describes one T cell receptor beta chain. Trimming removed 5 bases from V and 4 bases from J, with 12 bases in between. The germline CDR1 and CDR2 sequences are MNHEY and SMNVEV (reference sequence). The CDR3 covers 13 residues. The data originate from a study of blood T cell repertoires in COVID-19. The data were produced by immunoSEQ multiplex PCR, yet TCRdb's version contains in-frame clones alone and is incomplete. The table lists under 250,000 clones, around 83% of them singletons. The origin of this receptor is a man aged 35-49 years with active or convalescent COVID-19. Sample: peripheral blood. The chain links TRBV27 to TRBJ2-7, with D perhaps matching TRBD2 (5 bases). The CDR3 loop reads CASSGDGSYEQYF. The CDR3 nucleotides are TGTGCCAGCAGTGGGGATGGGAGTTACGAGCAGTACTTC.